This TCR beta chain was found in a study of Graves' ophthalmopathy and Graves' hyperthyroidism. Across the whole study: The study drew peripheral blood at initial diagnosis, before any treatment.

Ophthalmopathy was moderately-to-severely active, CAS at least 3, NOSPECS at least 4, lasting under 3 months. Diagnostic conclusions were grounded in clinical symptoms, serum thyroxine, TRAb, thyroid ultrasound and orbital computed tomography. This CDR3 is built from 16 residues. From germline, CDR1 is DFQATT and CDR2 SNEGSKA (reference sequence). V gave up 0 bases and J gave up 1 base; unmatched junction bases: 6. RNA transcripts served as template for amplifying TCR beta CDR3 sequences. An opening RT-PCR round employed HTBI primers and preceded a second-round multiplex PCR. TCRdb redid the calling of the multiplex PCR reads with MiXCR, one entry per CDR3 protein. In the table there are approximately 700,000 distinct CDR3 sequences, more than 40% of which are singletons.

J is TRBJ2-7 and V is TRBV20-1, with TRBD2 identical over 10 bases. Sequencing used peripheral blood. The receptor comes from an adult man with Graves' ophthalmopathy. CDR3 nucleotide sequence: TGCAGTGCTAGAGACCTTAGCGGGAGGCGTTCCTACGAGCAGTACTTC. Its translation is CSARDLSGRRSYEQYF.